This T cell receptor beta chain was sequenced during a study of beta chain features in type 1 diabetes. Only one count was recorded for this clone. The length of the CDR3 is 12 residues. Deletions cut 8 bases from V and 3 bases from J, with 10 bases between. The V gene's germline CDR1 is MNHEY and CDR2 SMNVEV (reference sequence). Investigators reverse transcribed all isolated RNA, so they sequenced expressed TCRB transcripts. The protocol was immunoSEQ multiplex PCR, while the TCRdb copy is restricted to in-frame clones and leaves out a portion. The table includes 350,000 to 450,000 clones, 11% to 15% detected once.

This rearrangement joins TRBV27 to TRBJ1-2, with D unclear. The TCR comes from a man in his thirties or forties in good health. The sequencing input was naive CD4+ T cells from blood. The CDR3 nucleotides are TGTGCCAGCCGAGGAGGGTACTATGGCTACACCTTC. Translation gives CASRGGYYGYTF.